The 18 T cell receptor beta chains below all came from one sample that was sequenced in a study of blood T cell repertoires in COVID-19 (dated by TCRdb to the early 2020s). The library was built by means of the immunoSEQ multiplex PCR assay. TCRdb limited this immuneACCESS table to in-frame rearrangements with V and J called. A share of clones is missing; checked studies link under half to unresolved V genes, and the rest is unexplained. For this sample there are about 60,000 clones; approximately 80% appear just once. The top ten clonotypes cover about 5.5% of the sample. The sequencing input was peripheral blood. Source of these receptors: a woman aged 65 to 85 with acute or convalescent COVID-19.

This clone is a singleton in its sample. The chain uses TRBV3-1 (or the pseudogene TRBV3-2) and TRBJ2-3; TRBD2 matches at 10 bases. The CDR3 loop spans 16 amino acids. V lost 1 base and J lost 4; bases outside the gene matches: 5. CDR1 is LGHDT and CDR2 is YNNKEL in the germline V gene (reference sequence). The CDR3 nucleotides read TGTGCCAGCAGCCAAGTGTGGACTAGCGGCCCAGATACGCAGTATTTT. Protein sequence: CASSQVWTSGPDTQYF.

The rearrangement uses TRBV7-2 and TRBJ2-5; D is unclear. Germline CDR1 SGHTA, CDR2 FQGNSA. Trimming took off 4 bases at V and 5 bases at J, with 8 bases between the two ends. The CDR3 has 12 residues. The CDR3 region is CASSSNRETQYF. The CDR3, as DNA: TGTGCCAGCAGCTCGAATCGGGAGACCCAGTACTTC.

V is TRBV6-4 and J is TRBJ1-1; the match to TRBD1 covers 7 bases. The V and J ends lost 6 bases and 1 base, in that order; junction bases with no gene match: 5. Germline lookup yields CDR1 MRHNA and CDR2 SNTAGT. This CDR3 is 14 amino acids long. Written as DNA, the CDR3 is TGTGCCAGCAGCTTACAGGGGCCGAACACTGAAGCTTTCTTT. This translates into CASSLQGPNTEAFF.

The gene calls are TRBV28 and TRBJ1-4; D gene ambiguous. This CDR3 region has 14 residues. The V gene's germline CDR1 is MDHEN and CDR2 SYDVKM. The V and J ends lost 3 bases and 7 bases respectively, with 12 bases between them. The CDR3 coding sequence is TGTGCCAGCAGTTTCGGAGTCGTAAGTGAAAAACTGTTTTTT. It yields the protein CASSFGVVSEKLFF.

J is TRBJ1-2 and V is TRBV7-6; D remains ambiguous. Germline V gives CDR1 SGHVS, CDR2 FNYEAQ. V was cut by 5 bases and J by 3 bases, with 28 bases left in between. This CDR3 comprises 19 residues. The CDR3 DNA is TGTGCCAGCAGCCCCAAAGCGGACCTTACACCCTTTCAACACTATGGCTACACCTTC. Translation: CASSPKADLTPFQHYGYTF. The whole variable domain, remainder taken from reference TRBV7-6 and TRBJ1-2, is GAGVSQSPRYKVTKRGQDVALRCDPISGHVSLYWYRQALGQGPEFLTYFNYEAQQDKSGLPNDRFSAERPEGSISTLTIQRTEQRDSAMYRCASSPKADLTPFQHYGYTFGSGTRLTVV.

The CDR3 reads CASIRLGAPRYTF. CDR3 DNA sequence: TGTGCCAGCATCCGATTGGGGGCTCCCCGCTACACCTTC. The V and J genes are TRBV28 and TRBJ1-2; tentatively, D is TRBD1 (6 bases). Trimming removed 7 bases at V and 9 bases at J, with 18 bases between. Germline V gene lookup returns CDR1 MDHEN and CDR2 SYDVKM. The CDR3 is 13 residues long.

Only one count was recorded for this clone. The rearrangement links TRBV30 to TRBJ1-1; D is possibly TRBD1 (6 bases). Germline CDR1 GTSNPN, CDR2 SVGIG (reference sequence). This CDR3 has 14 residues. Trimming left V 4 bases short and J 1 base short, with 13 bases between. The CDR3 here is CAWNGDKKNTEAFF. The CDR3 DNA is TGTGCCTGGAACGGGGACAAAAAGAACACTGAAGCTTTCTTT.

This chain links TRBV6-5 with TRBJ2-7, with D possibly matching TRBD1 (6 bases). V lost 7 bases, J lost 0 bases, and 13 bases lay in between. The CDR3 spans 14 residues. CDR1 is MNHEY, CDR2 SVGAGI, per germline. The CDR3: CASMQGLSSYEQYF. As DNA, the CDR3 is TGTGCCAGCATGCAGGGGTTAAGCTCCTACGAGCAGTACTTC.

V usage is TRBV29-1 and J usage is TRBJ1-2; the D is unclear. The ends were cut back, 7 bases at V and 3 bases at J, with 12 bases in the middle. CDR3 length: 12 amino acids. Germline CDR1 reads SQVTM; CDR2 reads ANQGSEA. CDR3 protein: CSAGGLDYGYTF. In nucleotides, the CDR3 is TGCAGCGCAGGCGGGTTAGACTATGGCTACACCTTC.

The rearrangement joins TRBV23-1 to TRBJ1-5; 7 nucleotides match TRBD1. TRBV23-1 is assigned to the ORF class and has an uncertain function. CDR3 length: 16 residues. V was clipped by 0 bases and J by 8 bases; unmatched bases: 10. In DNA, the CDR3 is TGCGCCAGCAGTCAATCGGGGCGGGACAGCCTCAAGCCCCAGCATTTT. Its translation: CASSQSGRDSLKPQHF.

The chain recombines TRBV4-3 with TRBJ1-5; D is perhaps TRBD1 (6 bases). The CDR3 spans 15 residues. The ends were cut back, 0 bases at V and 2 bases at J, with 8 bases in the middle. The germline V gene encodes CDR1 LGHNA and CDR2 YSLEER. CDR3 sequence (DNA): TGCGCCAGCAGCCAAGAGACAGGCCGCAATCAGCCCCAGCATTTT. Its translation: CASSQETGRNQPQHF.

The V call is TRBV6-6, the J call TRBJ1-2; D might be TRBD1 (6 bases). V was clipped by 0 bases and J by 4 bases, with 9 bases between them. This CDR3 contains 14 residues. CDR1 is MNHNY, CDR2 SVGAGI, per germline (reference sequence). In DNA form, the CDR3 reads TGTGCCAGCAGTTACTCTCTACAGGGCTATGGCTACACCTTC. This encodes CASSYSLQGYGYTF.

The chain carries TRBV5-1 and TRBJ2-7; 7 nucleotides agree with TRBD1. The CDR3 is made up of 14 amino acids. The germline V gene has CDR1 SGHRS and CDR2 YFSETQ. V was clipped by 0 bases and J by 3 bases; unmatched bases: 3. The CDR3 loop reads CASSLVGGLYEQYF. CDR3 nucleotide sequence: TGCGCCAGCAGCTTGGTAGGGGGCCTCTACGAGCAGTACTTC.

The rearrangement uses TRBV9 and TRBJ2-2, with a possible D match to TRBD2 (7 bases). Trimming shortened V by 3 bases and J by 4 bases, and 13 bases separated the two germline ends. The V gene's germline CDR1 is SGDLS and CDR2 YYNGEE. The CDR3 spans 15 residues. The CDR3: CASSANRGGTGELFF. CDR3 nucleotides: TGTGCCAGCAGCGCCAATAGGGGGGGCACCGGGGAGCTGTTTTTT.

The chain links TRBV7-9 to TRBJ1-1; TRBD1 might be the D (5 bases). The CDR3 is 15 amino acids. Trimming took 7 bases from V and 4 from J, leaving 19 bases between them. CDR1 and CDR2 (germline): SEHNR, FQNEAQ (reference sequence). CDR3 nucleotide sequence: TGTGCCAGCATCCCTCTTAGGGGAGGAGGCACTGAAGCTTTCTTT. Its translation: CASIPLRGGGTEAFF. Variable domain in full (rest from reference TRBV7-9 and TRBJ1-1): DTGVSQNPRHKITKRGQNVTFRCDPISEHNRLYWYRQTLGQGPEFLTYFQNEAQLEKSRLLSDRFSAERPKGSFSTLEIQRTEQGDSAMYLCASIPLRGGGTEAFFGQGTRLTVV.

The V gene is TRBV5-6, the J gene TRBJ2-5; 9 nucleotides agree with TRBD1. Per germline, CDR1 SGHDT and CDR2 YYEEEE. This CDR3 comprises 14 residues. The junction had 3 bases not matched to a gene; V was cut back by 3 bases and J by 3 bases. CDR3 coding DNA: TGTGCCAGCAGCTCGTGGACAGGGGAAGAGACCCAGTACTTC. Protein: CASSSWTGEETQYF.

This sequence joins TRBV5-1 and TRBJ1-1; TRBD1 might be the D (6 bases). V lost 2 bases and J 4 bases, leaving 15 bases between the germline ends. The CDR3 covers 15 residues. CDR1 and CDR2 from the germline V gene are SGHRS and YFSETQ. CDR3 nucleotides: TGCGCCAGCAGCTTTAGGTCAGGGGCGAGCACTGAAGCTTTCTTT. It codes for CASSFRSGASTEAFF. The variable domain in full, completed from reference TRBV5-1 and TRBJ1-1, reads KAGVTQTPRYLIKTRGQQVTLSCSPISGHRSVSWYQQTPGQGLQFLFEYFSETQRNKGNFPGRFSGRQFSNSRSEMNVSTLELGDSALYLCASSFRSGASTEAFFGQGTRLTVV.

This chain connects TRBV19 to TRBJ1-5; 8 positions agree with TRBD1. Germline V gives CDR1 LNHDA, CDR2 SQIVND (reference sequence). The CDR3 spans 15 residues. V was pared by 3 bases and J by 9 bases, with 10 bases of the junction left unmatched. CDR3 residues: CASSMTGVLAWPQHF. DNA of the CDR3: TGTGCCAGTAGTATGACAGGGGTGCTTGCGTGGCCCCAGCATTTT.